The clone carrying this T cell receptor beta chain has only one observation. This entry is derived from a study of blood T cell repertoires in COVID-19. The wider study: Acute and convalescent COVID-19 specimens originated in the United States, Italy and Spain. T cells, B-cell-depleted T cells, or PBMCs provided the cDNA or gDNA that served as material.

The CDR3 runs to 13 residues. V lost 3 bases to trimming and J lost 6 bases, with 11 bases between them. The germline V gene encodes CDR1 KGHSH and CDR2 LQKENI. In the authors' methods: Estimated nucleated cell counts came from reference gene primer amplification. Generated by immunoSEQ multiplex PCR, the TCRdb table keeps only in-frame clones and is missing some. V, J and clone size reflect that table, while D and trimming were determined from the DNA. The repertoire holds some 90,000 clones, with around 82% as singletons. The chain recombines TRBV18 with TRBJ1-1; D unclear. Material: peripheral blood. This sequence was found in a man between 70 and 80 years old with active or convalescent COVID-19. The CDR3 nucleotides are TGTGCCAGCTCACCTCGACCCGGGGCTGAAGCTTTCTTT. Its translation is CASSPRPGAEAFF.